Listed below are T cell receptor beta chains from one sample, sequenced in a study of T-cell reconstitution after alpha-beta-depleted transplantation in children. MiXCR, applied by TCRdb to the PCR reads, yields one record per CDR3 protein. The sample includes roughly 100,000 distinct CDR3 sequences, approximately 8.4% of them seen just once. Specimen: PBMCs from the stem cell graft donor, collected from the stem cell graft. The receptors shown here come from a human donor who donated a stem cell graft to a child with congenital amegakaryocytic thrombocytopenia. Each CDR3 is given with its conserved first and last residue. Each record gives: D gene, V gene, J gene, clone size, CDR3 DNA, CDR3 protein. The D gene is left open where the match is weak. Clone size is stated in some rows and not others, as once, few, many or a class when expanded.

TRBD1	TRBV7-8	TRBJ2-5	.	TGTGCCAGCAGCCCCGAGGTCGGGACAGACTACCAAGAGACCCAGTACTTC	CASSPEVGTDYQETQYF
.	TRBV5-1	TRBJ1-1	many	TGCGCCAGCAGCTTGGCGGGCGGGGCCACTGAAGCTTTCTTT	CASSLAGGATEAFF
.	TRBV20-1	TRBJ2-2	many	TGCAGTGCTCGGGACTCGGGACCTGGGGGGACCGGGGAGCTGTTTTTT	CSARDSGPGGTGELFF
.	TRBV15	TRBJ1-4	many	TGTGCCACCAGCAGGCCCCCAGCCCCAGTCGGAAATGAAAAACTGTTTTTT	CATSRPPAPVGNEKLFF
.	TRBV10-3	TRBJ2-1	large	TGTGCCATCAGTGATCTATCAAGTCCGAACAATGAGCAGTTCTTC	CAISDLSSPNNEQFF
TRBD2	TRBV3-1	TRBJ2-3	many	TGTGCCAGCAGCCCCATTTTTCCGGAAATAGCGGGAGGAGTGACAGATACGCAGTATTTT	CASSPIFPEIAGGVTDTQYF
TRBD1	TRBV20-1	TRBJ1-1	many	TGCAGTGCTAGATGGGCCGACAGGGGCACTGAAGCTTTCTTT	CSARWADRGTEAFF
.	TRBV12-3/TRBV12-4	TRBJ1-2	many	TGTGCCAGCAGTTCCTGGACGGCCTATGGCTACACCTTC	CASSSWTAYGYTF
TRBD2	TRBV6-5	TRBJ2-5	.	TGTGCCAGCAGTTCTAGCGGGGGCTTGGGGGAGACCCAGTACTTC	CASSSSGGLGETQYF
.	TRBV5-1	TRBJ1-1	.	TGCGCCAGCAGCGGTTCCCAGGGGACTAACACTGAAGCTTTCTTT	CASSGSQGTNTEAFF
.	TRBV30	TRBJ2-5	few	TGTGCCTGGAGTACAGGGAGACAAGAGACCCAGTACTTC	CAWSTGRQETQYF
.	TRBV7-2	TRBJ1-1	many	TGTGCCAGCAGGTTGTACGGCGGAGCTTTCTTT	CASRLYGGAFF
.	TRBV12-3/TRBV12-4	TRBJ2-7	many	TGTGCCAGCAGCCTCAGGGGTCCCGAGCAGTACTTC	CASSLRGPEQYF
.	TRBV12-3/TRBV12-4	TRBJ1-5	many	TGTGCCAGCAGTTTACGGACAGCCGATCAGCCCCAGCATTTT	CASSLRTADQPQHF
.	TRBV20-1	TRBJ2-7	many	TGCAGTGCTAGAGACCCGGGCGCGAGGGGCGTCCTCTACGAGCAGTACTTC	CSARDPGARGVLYEQYF
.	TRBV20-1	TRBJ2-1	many	TGCAGTGCTAGTCTGGAGGAGCAGTTCTTC	CSASLEEQFF
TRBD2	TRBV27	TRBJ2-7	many	TGTGCCAGCGGGCCTCTTACTAGCGGGAGGGCCGAGCAGTACTTC	CASGPLTSGRAEQYF
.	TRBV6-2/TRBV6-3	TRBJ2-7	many	TGTGCCAGCAGTGACCATAGAGCGGATCGAGCCTACGAGCAGTACTTC	CASSDHRADRAYEQYF
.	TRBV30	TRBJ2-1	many	TGTGCCTGGACCGGACAGCTCATCAATGAGCAGTTCTTC	CAWTGQLINEQFF
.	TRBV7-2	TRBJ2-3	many	TGTGCCAGCAGTTTATCGGAGCGACGCACAGATACGCAGTATTTT	CASSLSERRTDTQYF
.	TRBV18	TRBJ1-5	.	TGTGCCAGCTCACCCCGGGACACGGCCCAGCCCCAGCATTTT	CASSPRDTAQPQHF
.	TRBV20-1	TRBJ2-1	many	TGCAGTGCTAGTCGAGACAGGTTTTACAATGAGCAGTTCTTC	CSASRDRFYNEQFF
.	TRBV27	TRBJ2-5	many	TGTGCCAGCAGCCACACGGGGTGGGAGACCCAGTACTTC	CASSHTGWETQYF
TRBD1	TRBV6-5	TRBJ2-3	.	TGTGCCAGCAGTTACTCCAGGGGGCGCACAGATACGCAGTATTTT	CASSYSRGRTDTQYF
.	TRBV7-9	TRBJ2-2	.	TGTGCCAGCAGCTTGGAGGGGCGTAGCGGGGAGCTGTTTTTT	CASSLEGRSGELFF
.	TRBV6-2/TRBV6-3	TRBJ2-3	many	TGTGCCAGCAGTTCGAGAGCCGCAGATACGCAGTATTTT	CASSSRAADTQYF
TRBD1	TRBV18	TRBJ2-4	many	TGTGCCAGCTCGAACCGAAACCGGGACAGCAAAAACATTCAGTACTTC	CASSNRNRDSKNIQYF
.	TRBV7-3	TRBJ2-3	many	TGTGCCAGCAGCTTTGCCCCTAGCACAGATACGCAGTATTTT	CASSFAPSTDTQYF
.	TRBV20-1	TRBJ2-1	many	TGCAGTGCTAGTGTGGGCCAGCAGAATGAGCAGTTCTTC	CSASVGQQNEQFF
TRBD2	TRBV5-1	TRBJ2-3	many	TGCGCCAGCAGCTTGTTTGCGGGGGGAACAGATACGCAGTATTTT	CASSLFAGGTDTQYF
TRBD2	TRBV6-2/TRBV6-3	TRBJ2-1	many	TGTGCCAGCAGAGGGACAGGGGATTCCGGGACTAGCGGGAGGGTATCGGGTAATGAGCAGTTCTTC	CASRGTGDSGTSGRVSGNEQFF
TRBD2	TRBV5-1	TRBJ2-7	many	TGCGCCAGCAGGCAAGGGACTAGCGGGAGCGTCTACGAGCAGTACTTC	CASRQGTSGSVYEQYF
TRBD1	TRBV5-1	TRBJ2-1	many	TGCGCCAGCAGCTACAATCCGGACAGGGACGCTGAGCAGTTCTTC	CASSYNPDRDAEQFF
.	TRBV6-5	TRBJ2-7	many	TGTGCCAGCAGTTATACGGGACAATCTTACGAGCAGTACTTC	CASSYTGQSYEQYF
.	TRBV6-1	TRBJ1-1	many	TGTGCCAGCAGTGCAGACGGGGACACTGAAGCTTTCTTT	CASSADGDTEAFF
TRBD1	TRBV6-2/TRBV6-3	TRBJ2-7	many	TGTGCCAGCAGCCTTGTGGGGACAGGGTCTCACGAGCAGTACTTC	CASSLVGTGSHEQYF
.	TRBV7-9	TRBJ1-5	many	TGTGCCAGCAGCGGGGGCAATCAGCCCCAGCATTTT	CASSGGNQPQHF
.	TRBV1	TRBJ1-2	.	TGCACCAGCAGCCAAGATGGGGGACAGTCCTATGGCTACACCTTC	CTSSQDGGQSYGYTF
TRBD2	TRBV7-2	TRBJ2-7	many	TGTGCCAGCAGCTTAGATTTCGGGAGGGCCGACGAGCAGTACTTC	CASSLDFGRADEQYF
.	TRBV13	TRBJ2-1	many	TGTGCCAGCAGCAACGGGGACACTTACAATGAGCAGTTCTTC	CASSNGDTYNEQFF
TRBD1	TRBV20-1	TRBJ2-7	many	TGCAGTGCTAGGAAAGTGGTCGGGACAGGGGATGAACAGTACTTC	CSARKVVGTGDEQYF
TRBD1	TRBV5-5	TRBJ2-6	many	TGTGCCAGCAGCTTGGACAGGGGCTATGGGGCCAACGTCCTGACTTTC	CASSLDRGYGANVLTF
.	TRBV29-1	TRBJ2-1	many	TGCAGCGTTGCCGAGGGCCAACGACCCTACAATGAGCAGTTCTTC	CSVAEGQRPYNEQFF
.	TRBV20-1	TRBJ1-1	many	TGCAGTGCTAGAGCGGGGGCAGGGAACACTGAAGCTTTCTTT	CSARAGAGNTEAFF
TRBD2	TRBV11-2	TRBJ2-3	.	TGTGCCAGCAGCTCGAGAGAGCGGGGCTTCGGCACAGATACGCAGTATTTT	CASSSRERGFGTDTQYF
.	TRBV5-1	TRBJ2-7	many	TGCGCCAGCAGCTTGGAACAGGCCTACGAGCAGTACTTC	CASSLEQAYEQYF